This T cell receptor beta chain is from a study of blood T cell repertoires in COVID-19. The wider study: Nucleic acid was either cDNA or gDNA, and it came from T cells, B-cell-depleted T cells, or PBMCs.

How the authors handled the data: Counts of nucleated cells, estimated from reference gene primer amplification, were obtained. The repertoire was sequenced with immunoSEQ multiplex PCR; TCRdb's copy has only in-frame clones and lacks some. V, J and clone size were drawn from that table, and D and trimming were deduced from the DNA. The repertoire consists of some 300,000 clones, with nearly 90% occurring once and the leading ten covering 0.8% to 1.3%. V was cut by 4 bases and J by 4 bases, with 14 bases left in between. This CDR3 is built from 15 residues. Germline loops: CDR1 KGHSH, CDR2 LQKENI. The sequence was obtained from a middle-aged woman with COVID-19, enrolled during active disease. Sequencing was carried out using peripheral blood. This chain links TRBV18 with TRBJ1-5; D unclear. The CDR3: CASSLLREPNQPQHF. In nucleotides, the CDR3 is TGTGCCAGCTCACTTCTCCGGGAACCTAATCAGCCCCAGCATTTT.